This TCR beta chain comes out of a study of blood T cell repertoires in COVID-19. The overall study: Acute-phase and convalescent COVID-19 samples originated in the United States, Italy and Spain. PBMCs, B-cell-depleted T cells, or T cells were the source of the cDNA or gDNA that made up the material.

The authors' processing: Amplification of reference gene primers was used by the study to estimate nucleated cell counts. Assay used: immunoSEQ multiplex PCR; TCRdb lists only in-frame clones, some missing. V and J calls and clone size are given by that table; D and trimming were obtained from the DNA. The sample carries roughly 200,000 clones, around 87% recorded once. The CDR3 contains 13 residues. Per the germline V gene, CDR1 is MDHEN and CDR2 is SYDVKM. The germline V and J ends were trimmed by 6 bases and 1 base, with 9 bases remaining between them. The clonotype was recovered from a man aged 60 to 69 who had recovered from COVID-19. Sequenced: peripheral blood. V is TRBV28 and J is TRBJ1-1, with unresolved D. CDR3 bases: TGTGCCAGCAGAGAGGCTAGGAACACTGAAGCTTTCTTT. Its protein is CASREARNTEAFF.